One and the same sample provided the 17 T cell receptor beta chains below, sequenced in a study of blood T cell repertoires in COVID-19. The table came from immunoSEQ multiplex PCR; TCRdb's copy has only in-frame clones and leaves some out. The sample records 25,000 to 35,000 clones, 90% to 95% being singletons. Material: peripheral blood. Source of these receptors: a human donor in a cohort sampled during active COVID-19.

The CDR3 reads CASNDPRQGGGSYNEQFF. As DNA, the CDR3 is TGTGCCAGCAATGATCCACGACAGGGCGGAGGATCCTACAATGAGCAGTTCTTC. This chain uses TRBV2 with TRBJ2-1, with 7 bases lining up with TRBD1. The length of the CDR3 is 18 residues. With V trimmed by 7 bases and J by 1 base, 16 bases remained unmatched. Germline CDR1 SNHLY, CDR2 FYNNEI.

This clone has a single count. The chain couples TRBV19 to TRBJ2-6; TRBD1 is a possible D gene (5 bases). The length of the CDR3 is 16 residues. From germline, CDR1 is LNHDA and CDR2 SQIVND (reference sequence). V was shortened by 3 bases and J by 0 bases, with 9 bases between the two germline ends. The CDR3 is CASSMGLSSGANVLTF. The CDR3 nucleotides are TGTGCCAGTAGTATGGGGCTTTCCTCTGGGGCCAACGTCCTGACTTTC.

The chain has TRBV9 and TRBJ2-2; possibly TRBD1 for D (5 bases). V was clipped by 5 bases and J by 1 base, with 9 bases between them. The CDR3 sequence is 14 residues long. The germline gives CDR1 SGDLS, CDR2 YYNGEE. CDR3 bases: TGTGCCAGCAGAGCCGGACAGAACACCGGGGAGCTGTTTTTT. As protein: CASRAGQNTGELFF.

The chain employs TRBV15 and TRBJ2-7; D perhaps matches TRBD2 (5 bases). CDR3 length: 14 residues. The germline V and J ends were trimmed by 0 bases and 6 bases, with 12 bases remaining between them. Germline V gene data show CDR1 as LNHNV and CDR2 as YYDKDF (reference sequence). The CDR3 bases are TGTGCCACCAGCAGAGATACTAGGCGAAGCGAGCAGTACTTC. Translating gives CATSRDTRRSEQYF.

The chain couples TRBV5-5 to TRBJ2-7; D is possibly TRBD1 (6 bases). The CDR3 runs to 15 residues. The germline V gene has CDR1 SGHKS and CDR2 YYEKEE (reference sequence). Trimming cost V 5 bases and J 2 bases, with 17 bases left between them. CDR3 in amino acids: CASSPSGQWPYEQYF. DNA of the CDR3: TGTGCCAGCAGTCCCTCTGGACAGTGGCCCTACGAGCAGTACTTC.

V and J are TRBV28 and TRBJ2-3; 8 nucleotides match TRBD2. The junction had 12 bases not matched to a gene; V was cut back by 5 bases and J by 2 bases. From germline, CDR1 is MDHEN and CDR2 SYDVKM. This CDR3 region has 17 residues. The CDR3 DNA reads TGTGCCAGCAGTCGTGGAGCGCTAGCGGGTGCCACAGATACGCAGTATTTT. It translates to CASSRGALAGATDTQYF.

The rearrangement joins TRBV7-8 to TRBJ2-1; no clear D. The CDR3 runs 13 residues. V shed 5 bases and J shed 6 bases, with 11 bases lying between them. Germline CDR1 SGHVS, CDR2 FQNEAQ. DNA for the CDR3: TGTGCCAGCAGCCAGCAGGTCGGCAATGAGCAGTTCTTC. Its translation is CASSQQVGNEQFF.

This clone was recorded once. The rearrangement uses TRBV5-1 and TRBJ2-1; D gene ambiguous. This CDR3 region has 15 residues. In germline, CDR1 is SGHRS, CDR2 YFSETQ. The V end lost 0 bases, the J end lost 0 bases, and 7 bases lay between the germline ends. In nucleotides, the CDR3 is TGCGCCAGCAGCTTGGGACGGAGCTCCTACAATGAGCAGTTCTTC. The encoded protein is CASSLGRSSYNEQFF.

The rearrangement links TRBV5-1 to TRBJ2-3, with a weak D call TRBD2 (5 bases). Trimming pared 4 bases from V and 5 bases from J, leaving 8 bases between. Germline values: CDR1 SGHRS, CDR2 YFSETQ. The CDR3 loop spans 12 amino acids. The CDR3 DNA sequence: TGCGCCAGCAGCCTCGCGGGAGATACGCAGTATTTT. Translating gives CASSLAGDTQYF.

The chain couples TRBV7-2 to TRBJ2-5; perhaps TRBD2 as D (5 bases). This CDR3 comprises 12 residues. Germline V gene data show CDR1 as SGHTA and CDR2 as FQGNSA. Trimming pared 4 bases from V and 9 bases from J, leaving 12 bases between. In DNA, the CDR3 is TGTGCCAGCAGCTCCGGAGGTGGTGCCCAGTACTTC. The encoded protein is CASSSGGGAQYF.

The chain employs TRBV4-1 and TRBJ2-3; 9 bases map to TRBD2. The CDR3 contains 15 residues. The V gene end was trimmed by 4 bases and the J gene end by 1 base; junction bases not matched to a gene: 3. From germline, CDR1 is MGHRA and CDR2 YSYEKL. The CDR3 sequence is CASSPGLAGTDTQYF. The DNA of the CDR3 is TGCGCCAGCAGCCCGGGACTAGCCGGCACAGATACGCAGTATTTT.

The chain uses TRBV29-1 and TRBJ2-1, with D possibly TRBD2 on 7 matching bases. Germline CDR1 reads SQVTM; CDR2 reads ANQGSEA. CDR3 length equals 12 residues. Trimming pared 1 base from V and 9 bases from J, leaving 10 bases between. CDR3 nucleotides: TGCAGCGTTGAAGGGAGGGGGGGTGAGCAGTTCTTC. It specifies CSVEGRGGEQFF.

The V gene is TRBV3-1 (or the pseudogene TRBV3-2), the J gene TRBJ2-7; 7 bases map to TRBD1. Trimming cost V 8 bases and J 4 bases; bases outside gene matches: 8. This CDR3 has 13 amino acids. Germline V gene sequence: CDR1 LGHDT, CDR2 YNNKEL (reference sequence). This CDR3 reads CASQRTGLYEQYF. The CDR3 DNA follows: TGTGCCAGCCAACGGACAGGCTTGTACGAGCAGTACTTC.

This chain joins TRBV7-2 and TRBJ2-6; TRBD2 might be the D (5 bases). V gave up 11 bases and J gave up 0 bases, with 17 bases separating them. Germline V lookup: CDR1 SGHTA, CDR2 FQGNSA. CDR3 length: 16 amino acids. The CDR3 loop reads CARGELRNSGANVLTF. DNA for the CDR3: TGTGCCCGGGGTGAGCTCCGCAACTCTGGGGCCAACGTCCTGACTTTC. Looking up the rest from reference TRBV7-2 and TRBJ2-6 gives the full variable domain: GAGVSQSPSNKVTEKGKDVELRCDPISGHTALYWYRQSLGQGLEFLIYFQGNSAPDKSGLPSDRFSAERTGGSVSTLTIQRTQQEDSAVYLCARGELRNSGANVLTFGAGSRLTVL.

This chain links TRBV28 with TRBJ1-6; a possible D gene is TRBD1 (5 bases). Germline assignment: CDR1 MDHEN and CDR2 SYDVKM. The V gene lost 6 bases and the J gene lost 6 bases, with 12 bases spanning the gap. CDR3 size: 14 residues. In DNA form, the CDR3 reads TGTGCCAGCAGCGCAGGGTCGGGTAATTCACCCCTCCACTTT. This codes for CASSAGSGNSPLHF.

The gene calls are TRBV11-2 and TRBJ2-3, with a possible D match to TRBD1 (5 bases). This CDR3 is built from 17 residues. V was clipped by 5 bases and J by 2 bases, with 20 bases between them. CDR1 and CDR2 from the germline V gene are SGHAT and FQNNGV. The CDR3 DNA follows: TGTGCCAGCAGCCCATTAGGGGTCCGCCTTTTCACAGATACGCAGTATTTT. Protein: CASSPLGVRLFTDTQYF.

This clone is a singleton in its sample. J is TRBJ2-7 and V is TRBV30; the match to TRBD1 covers 7 bases. This CDR3 region has 15 residues. CDR1 is GTSNPN and CDR2 is SVGIG in the germline V gene (reference sequence). With 4 bases clipped from V and 1 base from J, the junction kept 10 bases outside the gene matches. The CDR3 spells CAWTQADRRSYEQYF. CDR3 coding DNA: TGTGCCTGGACCCAGGCGGACAGGAGGTCCTACGAGCAGTACTTC. Based on the CDR3 plus reference TRBV30 and TRBJ2-7, the full variable domain is SQTIHQWPATLVQPVGSPLSLECTVEGTSNPNLYWYRQAAGRGLQLLFYSVGIGQISSEVPQNLSASRPQDRQFILSSKKLLLSDSGFYLCAWTQADRRSYEQYFGPGTRLTVT.